A single sample gave rise to the 13 T cell receptor beta chains below, sequenced in a study of CD8+CD57+ T cells in acquired aplastic anemia. TCR beta VDJ combinations and CDR3 sequences were profiled from genomic DNA. Using its own MiXCR run on the reads, TCRdb lists one record per CDR3 protein. The sample consists of some 170,000 distinct CDR3 sequences, approximately 44% of them appearing once. Material for sequencing was sorted CD4+, CD8+, or CD8+CD57+ T cells (not recorded which) from PBMCs. These receptors were collected from a human donor in good health.

The rearrangement uses TRBV29-1 and TRBJ2-1; 10 nucleotides align to TRBD1. The CDR3 consists of 13 residues. The junction had 7 bases not matched to a gene; V was cut back by 8 bases and J by 6 bases. Germline V gene sequence: CDR1 SQVTM, CDR2 ANQGSEA. DNA for the CDR3: TGCAGCTCCACCCGGACAGGGGGCAATGAGCAGTTCTTC. Its translation is CSSTRTGGNEQFF.

Points on this clonotype: A much larger clone differs from this one at a single base, so this may be a read error. This rearrangement joins TRBV19 to TRBJ1-5, with 8 bases identical to TRBD1. The V segment lost 4 bases and the J segment 3 bases; nucleotides outside the gene matches: 11. Germline V lookup: CDR1 LNHDA, CDR2 SQIVND (reference sequence). The CDR3 consists of 17 residues. The CDR3 nucleotides read TGTGCCAGTAGTACCTGGACAGGGCCTTATAACAATCAGCCCCAGCATTTT. Amino acid sequence: CASSTWTGPYNNQPQHF.

The rearrangement joins TRBV5-1 to TRBJ1-1, with D perhaps matching TRBD1 (6 bases). The CDR3 has 15 amino acids. Trimming cost V 1 base and J 1 base, with 11 bases left between them. Germline assignment: CDR1 SGHRS and CDR2 YFSETQ. The CDR3 DNA reads TGCGCCAGCAGCTTGTACCCGACAGGGAACACTGAAGCTTTCTTT. This gives the protein CASSLYPTGNTEAFF.

The table lists this clonotype with many counts. V gene TRBV4-3 combines with J gene TRBJ1-5; D uncertain. CDR3 length equals 15 residues. Looked up from germline, CDR1 is LGHNA and CDR2 is YSLEER. The V end lost 0 bases, the J end lost 7 bases, and 13 bases lay between the germline ends. This chain's CDR3 is CASSQEAEGSQPQHF. CDR3 nucleotide sequence: TGCGCCAGCAGCCAAGAGGCGGAGGGCAGCCAGCCCCAGCATTTT.

The chain uses TRBV10-1 and TRBJ2-1, with a tentative D call TRBD2 (7 bases). Looked up from germline, CDR1 is WNHNN and CDR2 is SYGVQD (reference sequence). The CDR3 consists of 15 residues. Trimming shortened V by 4 bases and J by 5 bases, and 15 bases separated the two germline ends. This CDR3 is CASSARGGADNEQFF. CDR3 nucleotide sequence: TGCGCCAGCAGTGCTAGAGGGGGGGCGGACAATGAGCAGTTCTTC.

In its sample, this clonotype was seen many times. The V call is TRBV4-1, the J call TRBJ2-7; D is ambiguous. Trimming removed 0 bases at V and 3 bases at J, with 6 bases between. This CDR3 comprises 13 residues. In germline, CDR1 is MGHRA, CDR2 YSYEKL. The CDR3, as DNA: TGCGCCAGCAGCCAAGATGAAGACTACGAGCAGTACTTC. Protein product: CASSQDEDYEQYF.

This clonotype appeared a single time. The chain couples TRBV19 to TRBJ1-1, with D tentatively TRBD1 (6 bases). V gave up 3 bases and J gave up 6 bases, with 17 bases separating them. The CDR3 sequence is 15 residues long. The germline CDR1 and CDR2 sequences are LNHDA and SQIVND (reference sequence). As DNA, the CDR3 is TGTGCCAGTAGTATTTTGGGAACAGGGAATTCTGAAGCTTTCTTT. As protein: CASSILGTGNSEAFF.

This clonotype occurred many times. The chain has TRBV5-5 and TRBJ1-4, with 8 bases identical to TRBD1. The CDR3 spans 14 residues. V lost 4 bases and J lost 7; bases outside the gene matches: 6. Germline V lookup: CDR1 SGHKS, CDR2 YYEKEE (reference sequence). The CDR3 bases are TGTGCCAGCAGCGCCGGACAGGGCTTTGAAAAACTGTTTTTT. Translation: CASSAGQGFEKLFF.

The chain uses TRBV10-3 and TRBJ1-6, with TRBD1 as a possible D gene (5 bases). Trimming pared 2 bases from V and 9 bases from J, leaving 14 bases between. This CDR3 is 15 amino acids long. Per germline, CDR1 ENHRY and CDR2 SYGVKD. The CDR3 protein is CAISEEGFRPSPLHF. CDR3 sequence (DNA): TGTGCCATCAGTGAGGAGGGGTTTCGACCTTCACCCCTCCACTTT.

As to this clonotype: The conserved closing phenylalanine or tryptophan is absent in this CDR3, likely reflecting a read error. The rearrangement links TRBV12-5 to TRBJ1-1, with D unresolved. The CDR3 loop spans 12 amino acids. CDR1 is LGHNT, CDR2 FRNRAP, per germline. The V and J ends lost 3 bases and 5 bases respectively, with 7 bases between them. CDR3 region: CASGLYLTEAFL. The DNA for the CDR3 is TGTGCTAGTGGTTTATACTTAACTGAAGCTTTCCTT.

The sample holds many counts of this clonotype. The CDR3 DNA reads as TGTGCCAGCTTTGCGGTTAATGAAAAACTGTTTTTT. Translation gives CASFAVNEKLFF. The J gene is TRBJ1-4, the V gene TRBV6-1, with D unclear. V lost 8 bases, J lost 4 bases, and 8 bases lay in between. The CDR3 sequence is 12 residues long. Looked up from germline, CDR1 is MNHNS and CDR2 is SASEGT.

The genes are TRBV7-9 and TRBJ2-1, with a tentative D call TRBD2 (5 bases). CDR1 and CDR2 (germline): SEHNR, FQNEAQ (reference sequence). Deletions cut 7 bases from V and 8 bases from J, with 9 bases between. The CDR3 runs to 11 residues. CDR3 coding DNA: TGTGCCAGCAATCCGGGGTATGAGCAGTTCTTC. It yields the protein CASNPGYEQFF.

This clonotype has at least ten counts. The V gene is TRBV6-1, the J gene TRBJ2-7; D possibly uses TRBD1 or TRBD2 (6 bases each). The CDR3 has 11 residues. CDR1 and CDR2 (germline): MNHNS, SASEGT. The V end was cut by 8 bases, the J end by 5 bases, with 10 bases between. CDR3: CASGGGDEQYF. CDR3 in DNA: TGTGCCAGCGGGGGCGGGGACGAGCAGTACTTC.